This T cell receptor beta chain was profiled in a study of Ad26.COV2.S vaccination and SARS-CoV-2 variants. Notes on the study in general: The study found similar non-spike TCR breadth in vaccine and placebo recipients. Vaccine recipients had higher spike-specific TCR breadth than placebo recipients.

Germline V CDR1 and CDR2: SQVTM, ANQGSEA. CDR3 length: 14 amino acids. The J segment lost 2 bases and the V segment lost 7 bases, leaving 8 bases of the junction unmatched. Here immunoSEQ multiplex PCR was the method, and the copy in TCRdb shows in-frame clones only, minus some. The data contain approximately 410,000 clones, approximately 88% of them seen just once; the ten biggest clones take up approximately 4%. Regarding treatment: about 20 received Ad26.COV2.S at low or high dose, single or two shots; about five received placebo; per-sample allocation not given. Sampling occurred on day 63 after the first vaccine or placebo injection. Comments on this clone: Its matching antigen is unknown.

The sequences come from peripheral blood, collected in a trial of Ad26.COV2.S vaccine versus placebo. V gene TRBV29-1 combines with J gene TRBJ1-2, with 9 bases lining up with TRBD1. The clonotype was recovered from a person aged 18-60 years who received the Ad26.COV2.S COVID-19 vaccine or a placebo. CDR3 DNA sequence: TGCAGCGCCACCCCCGGGACAGGGAACTATGGCTACACCTTC. It encodes CSATPGTGNYGYTF.